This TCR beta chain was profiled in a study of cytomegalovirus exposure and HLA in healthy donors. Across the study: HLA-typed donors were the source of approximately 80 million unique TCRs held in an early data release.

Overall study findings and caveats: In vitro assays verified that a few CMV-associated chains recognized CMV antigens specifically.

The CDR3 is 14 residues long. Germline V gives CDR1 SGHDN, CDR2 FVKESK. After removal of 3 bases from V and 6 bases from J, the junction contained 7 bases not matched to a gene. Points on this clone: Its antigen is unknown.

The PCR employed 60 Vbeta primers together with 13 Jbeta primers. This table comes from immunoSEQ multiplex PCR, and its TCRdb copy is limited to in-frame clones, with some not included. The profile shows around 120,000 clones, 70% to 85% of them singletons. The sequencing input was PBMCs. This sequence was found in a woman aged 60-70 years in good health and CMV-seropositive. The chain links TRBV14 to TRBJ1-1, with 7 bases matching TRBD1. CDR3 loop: CASSQYRDSPEAFF. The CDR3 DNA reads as TGTGCCAGCAGCCAGTACCGGGACAGCCCTGAAGCTTTCTTT.